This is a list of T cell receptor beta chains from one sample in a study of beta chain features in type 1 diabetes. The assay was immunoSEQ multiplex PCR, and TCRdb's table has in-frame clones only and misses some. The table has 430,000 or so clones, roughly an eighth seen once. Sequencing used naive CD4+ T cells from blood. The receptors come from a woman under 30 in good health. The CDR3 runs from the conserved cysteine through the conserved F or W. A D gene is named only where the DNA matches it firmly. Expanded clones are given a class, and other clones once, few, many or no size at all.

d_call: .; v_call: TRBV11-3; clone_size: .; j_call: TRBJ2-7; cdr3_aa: CASSLAGLPSYEQYF; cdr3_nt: TGTGCCAGCAGCTTAGCCGGATTACCCTCCTACGAGCAGTACTTC
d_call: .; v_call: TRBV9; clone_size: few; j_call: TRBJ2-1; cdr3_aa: CASSVETREQFF; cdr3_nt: TGTGCCAGCAGCGTAGAAACTAGAGAGCAGTTCTTC
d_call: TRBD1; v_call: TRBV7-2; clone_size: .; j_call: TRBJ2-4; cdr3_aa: CASSFSDRGADIQYF; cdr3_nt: TGTGCCAGCAGCTTCTCGGACAGGGGGGCGGACATTCAGTACTTC
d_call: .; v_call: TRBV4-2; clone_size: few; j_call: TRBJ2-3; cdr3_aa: CASSQRAGTDTQYF; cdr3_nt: TGTGCCAGCAGCCAGAGAGCGGGCACAGATACGCAGTATTTT
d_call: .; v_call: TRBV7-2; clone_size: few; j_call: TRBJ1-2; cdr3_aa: CASSDPGLNSYGYTF; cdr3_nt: TGTGCCAGCAGCGATCCAGGGCTAAATAGCTATGGCTACACCTTC
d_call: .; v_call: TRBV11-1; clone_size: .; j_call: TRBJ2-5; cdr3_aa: CASSRPHRKTQYF; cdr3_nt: TGTGCCAGCAGCCGCCCCCACCGAAAGACCCAGTACTTC
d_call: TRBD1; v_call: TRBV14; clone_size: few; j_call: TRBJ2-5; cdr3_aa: CASSQAGGRQTQYF; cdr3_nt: TGTGCCAGCAGCCAAGCAGGGGGCAGGCAGACCCAGTACTTC
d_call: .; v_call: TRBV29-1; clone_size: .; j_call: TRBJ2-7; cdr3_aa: CSVRSGNNEQYF; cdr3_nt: TGCAGCGTTCGATCAGGGAACAACGAGCAGTACTTC
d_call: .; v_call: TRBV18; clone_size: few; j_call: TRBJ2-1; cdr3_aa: CASSPIKGDNEQFF; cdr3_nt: TGTGCCAGCTCACCAATCAAGGGTGACAATGAGCAGTTCTTC
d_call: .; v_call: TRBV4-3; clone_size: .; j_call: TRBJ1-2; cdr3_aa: CASSQIKGAYGYTF; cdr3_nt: TGCGCCAGCAGCCAGATCAAAGGGGCCTATGGCTACACCTTC
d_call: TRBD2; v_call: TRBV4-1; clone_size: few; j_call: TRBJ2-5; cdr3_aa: CASSPRGLAGGETQYF; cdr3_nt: TGCGCCAGCAGCCCCCGGGGACTAGCGGGAGGGGAGACCCAGTACTTC
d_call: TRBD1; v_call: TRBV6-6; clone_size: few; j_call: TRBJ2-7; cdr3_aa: CASSYSQLTGPYEQYF; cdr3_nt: TGTGCCAGCAGTTATTCCCAACTGACAGGGCCCTACGAGCAGTACTTC
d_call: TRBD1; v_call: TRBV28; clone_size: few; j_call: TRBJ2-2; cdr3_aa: CASILSGTGNTGELFF; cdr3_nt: TGTGCCAGCATCTTGTCCGGGACAGGGAACACCGGGGAGCTGTTTTTT
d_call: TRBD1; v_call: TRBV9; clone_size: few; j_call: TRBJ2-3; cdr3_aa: CASSGDRGRTDTQYF; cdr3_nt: TGTGCCAGCAGCGGCGACAGGGGGCGGACAGATACGCAGTATTTT
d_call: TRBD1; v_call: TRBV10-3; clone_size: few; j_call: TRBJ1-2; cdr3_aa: CAIYRGGPYGYTF; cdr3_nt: TGTGCCATCTATCGAGGGGGCCCCTATGGCTACACCTTC
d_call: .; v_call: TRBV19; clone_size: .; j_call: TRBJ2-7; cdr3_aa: CASSIDQGSYEQYF; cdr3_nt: TGTGCCAGTAGTATTGATCAGGGTTCCTACGAGCAGTACTTC
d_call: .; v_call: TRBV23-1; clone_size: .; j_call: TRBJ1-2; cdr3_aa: CASSQSSANYGYTF; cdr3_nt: TGCGCCAGCAGTCAATCGTCAGCTAACTATGGCTACACCTTC
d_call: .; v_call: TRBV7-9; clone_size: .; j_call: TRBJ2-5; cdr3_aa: CASSSIWKGETQYF; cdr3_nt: TGTGCCAGCAGCTCTATATGGAAAGGGGAGACCCAGTACTTC
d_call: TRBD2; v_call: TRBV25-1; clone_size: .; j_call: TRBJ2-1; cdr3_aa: CASNPGGGNEQFF; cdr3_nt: TGTGCCAGCAACCCGGGAGGAGGGAATGAGCAGTTCTTC
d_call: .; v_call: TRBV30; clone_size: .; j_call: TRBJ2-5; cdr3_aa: CAWSDQGPLTQYF; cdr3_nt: TGTGCCTGGAGTGACCAGGGTCCATTAACCCAGTACTTC
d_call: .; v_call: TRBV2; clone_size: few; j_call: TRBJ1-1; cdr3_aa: CASSDQGIYTEAFF; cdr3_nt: TGTGCCAGCAGTGATCAGGGGATATACACTGAAGCTTTCTTT
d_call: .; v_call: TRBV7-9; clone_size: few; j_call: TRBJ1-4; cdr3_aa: CASSQKMGATNEKLFF; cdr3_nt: TGTGCCAGCAGCCAAAAGATGGGTGCAACTAATGAAAAACTGTTTTTT
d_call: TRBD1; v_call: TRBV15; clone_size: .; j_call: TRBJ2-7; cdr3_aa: CATSRPGQGYEQYF; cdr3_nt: TGTGCCACCAGCAGGCCGGGACAGGGGTACGAGCAGTACTTC
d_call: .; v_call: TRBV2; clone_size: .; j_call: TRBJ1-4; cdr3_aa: CASNRATNEKLFF; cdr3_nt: TGTGCCAGCAACCGGGCCACTAATGAAAAACTGTTTTTT
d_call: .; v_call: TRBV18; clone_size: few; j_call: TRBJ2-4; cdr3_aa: CASSPQGGDNIQYF; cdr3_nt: TGTGCCAGCTCACCACAGGGAGGCGATAACATTCAGTACTTC
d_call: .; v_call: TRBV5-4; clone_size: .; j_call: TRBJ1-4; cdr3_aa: CASSLISNEKLFF; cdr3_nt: TGTGCCAGCAGCTTGATCAGTAATGAAAAACTGTTTTTT